The source of this T cell receptor (beta chain) is a study of radiotherapy plus CTLA-4 blockade in lung cancer. Study as a whole: Disease control was present in more than 30% of patients, and objective responses in approximately 20%. Study-wide findings and caveats: Together with interferon-beta, which increased in serum after radiation, early dynamic changes in blood T cell clones were reportedly the best predictors of response. Following radiotherapy plus ipilimumab, tumor-derived TCR clones expanded in the blood.

The assay was immunoSEQ multiplex PCR, and TCRdb's table has in-frame clones only and misses some. The sample consists of about 53,000 clones, about 83% of them appearing once. CTLA-4 blockade using ipilimumab, together with focal radiation, was received by patients with chemo-refractory metastatic non-small-cell lung cancer. Germline CDR1 is MDHEN and CDR2 is SYDVKM. The CDR3 totals 14 residues. As concerns this clone: Antigen: not known.

Sequenced here: peripheral blood, sampled from a patient treated with radiotherapy plus ipilimumab. The V and J genes are TRBV28 and TRBJ2-5, with 14 bases fitting TRBD2. The J call is doubtful: the DNA matches TRBJ2-7 better. The source is a human donor with non-small cell lung cancer whose response to radiotherapy plus ipilimumab could not be evaluated. The CDR3, as DNA: TGTGCCAGCAGCAGGACTAGCGGGAGGTACGAGCAGTACTTC. Encoded protein: CASSRTSGRYEQYF.